This T cell receptor beta chain was recorded in a study of cytomegalovirus exposure and HLA in healthy donors. The PCR had 60 Vbeta and 13 Jbeta primers. The method was immunoSEQ multiplex PCR; TCRdb's version includes in-frame clones alone and lacks a portion of them. The data show tens of thousands of clones, about 79% seen once. General observations from the study: The classifier was said to identify cytomegalovirus status with high specificity and sensitivity. As immune exposure information, only CMV serostatus was available. It was shown in a later analysis that HLA-associated TCR beta chains were more clonally expanded than other, equally common chains. The productive fraction for most TCR beta V segments was about 87% or about 30% in an earlier analysis.

Germline V CDR1 and CDR2: MNHEY, SMNVEV (reference sequence). V lost 1 base, J lost 4 bases, and 8 bases stayed unmatched. The CDR3 has 16 residues. About this clone itself: No antigen is known for it.

This clonotype was obtained from a male donor in good health and CMV-seropositive. Specimen: PBMCs. The genes are TRBV27 and TRBJ2-5, with 8 positions matching TRBD1. CDR3 DNA sequence: TGTGCCAGCAGTTTATTAGCCCAGGGGGCGCGAGAGACCCAGTACTTC. Translation gives CASSLLAQGARETQYF.